One sample yielded the 4 T cell receptor beta chains listed below, sequenced in a study of T cells expressing NK-cell markers. From the 5' RACE reads, TCRdb lists one entry per CDR3 protein and no DNA. The listing records roughly 120,000 distinct CDR3 sequences. The sample taken for sequencing was blood T cells: a sorted CD56 or NKG2C T cell subset, CD4+ or CD8+ T cells, or bulk PBMC T cells (not recorded which). The receptors were gathered from a woman between 18 and 75 years old in good health.

This chain links TRBV20-1 with TRBJ2-7; TCRdb selects TRBD2, and the lack of DNA leaves this call unchecked. Germline V gene sequence: CDR1 DFQATT, CDR2 SNEGSKA (reference sequence). This CDR3 spans 16 amino acids. The CDR3 protein is CSASGGLAGSSYEQYF.

This sequence joins TRBV15 and TRBJ2-2. Germline CDR1 and CDR2: LNHNV and YYDKDF (reference sequence). CDR3 length equals 14 residues. CDR3 sequence reads: CATSRELNTGELFF. Full variable domain (remainder filled in from reference TRBV15 and TRBJ2-2): DAMVIQNPRYQVTQFGKPVTLSCSQTLNHNVMYWYQQKSSQAPKLLFHYYDKDFNNEADTPDNFQSRRPNTSFCFLDIRSPGLGDTAMYLCATSRELNTGELFFGEGSRLTVL.

This chain connects TRBV18 to TRBJ2-2; checking the TCRdb D call of TRBD1 is not possible without DNA. The CDR3 is 16 amino acids. Per germline, CDR1 KGHSH and CDR2 LQKENI. The CDR3 reads CASSPSGTENTGELFF.

The chain is built from TRBV20-1 and TRBJ2-3. Germline CDR1 is DFQATT and CDR2 is SNEGSKA (reference sequence). CDR3 size: 13 residues. The CDR3 spells CSARGQSTDTQYF.